This TCR beta chain was profiled in a study of breast tumors, draining lymph nodes, adjacent tissues. This clonotype was observed once. The antigen is undetermined. At one of its ends the junction is not consistent with the germline gene, which may arise from a read error. The lymph nodes were axillary draining lymph nodes from breast cancer patients. Whole-study results and caveats: Findings are consistent with lymph node origin and intratumoral expansion of most tumor T cells. Tumor TCR diversity was below lymph nodes but above nontumor tissue.

TCRdb reprocessed the multiplex PCR reads via MiXCR and lists one record per CDR3 protein. In the table there are 84,000 or so distinct CDR3 sequences, approximately 30% of which are singletons. The CDR3 contains 18 residues. CDR1 and CDR2 (germline): SGHTA, FQGTGA. Source material: axillary lymph node tissue. The receptor comes from a female donor with breast cancer. Some clones in this sample may be carry-over from other donors' samples. The chain joins TRBV7-3 to TRBJ1-3; TRBD1 matches 7 bases. CDR3 residues: CASSLQARDRTSGNTIHF. CDR3 bases: TGTGCCAGCAGCTTACAGGCTCGGGACAGAACCTCTGGAAACACCATACATTTT.